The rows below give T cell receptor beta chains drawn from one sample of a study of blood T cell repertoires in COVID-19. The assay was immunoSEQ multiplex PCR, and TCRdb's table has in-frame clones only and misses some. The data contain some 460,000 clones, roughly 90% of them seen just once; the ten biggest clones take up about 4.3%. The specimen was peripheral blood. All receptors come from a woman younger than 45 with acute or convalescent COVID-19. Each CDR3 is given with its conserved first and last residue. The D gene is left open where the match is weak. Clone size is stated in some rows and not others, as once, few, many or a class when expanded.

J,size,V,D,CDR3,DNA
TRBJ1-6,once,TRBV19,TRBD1,CASSILGQGNSPLHF,TGTGCCAGTAGTATCCTGGGACAGGGGAATTCACCCCTCCACTTT
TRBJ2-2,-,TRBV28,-,CASSLLVGSAGELFF,TGTGCCAGCAGTTTATTAGTGGGCTCCGCCGGGGAGCTGTTTTTT
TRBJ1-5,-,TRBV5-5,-,CASSLTGNSNQPQHF,TGTGCCAGCAGCTTAACAGGGAATAGCAATCAGCCCCAGCATTTT
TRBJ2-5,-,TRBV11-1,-,CASSLDGGGHAPQYF,TGTGCCAGCAGCTTAGATGGGGGGGGCCACGCGCCCCAGTACTTC
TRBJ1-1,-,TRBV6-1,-,CASSEGGGWTEAFF,TGTGCCAGCAGTGAAGGTGGGGGGTGGACTGAAGCTTTCTTT
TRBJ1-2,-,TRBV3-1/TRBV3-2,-,CASSPTLGSFYGYTF,TGTGCCAGCAGCCCTACCCTCGGGAGTTTCTATGGCTACACCTTC
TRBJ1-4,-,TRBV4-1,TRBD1,CASSQNPSRDSSEKLFF,TGCGCCAGCAGCCAAAACCCGTCCCGGGACAGCTCTGAAAAACTGTTTTTT
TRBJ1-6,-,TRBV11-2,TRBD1,CASRSIPRKGAGSPLHF,TGTGCCAGCAGGAGTATCCCTAGGAAGGGGGCTGGGTCACCCCTCCACTTT
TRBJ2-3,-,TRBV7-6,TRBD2,CASSLVGTSGSTDTQYF,TGTGCCAGCAGCTTAGTGGGGACTAGCGGGAGCACAGATACGCAGTATTTT
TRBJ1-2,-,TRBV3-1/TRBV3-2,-,CASSQVDSGDGYTF,TGTGCCAGCAGCCAAGTGGACTCAGGAGATGGCTACACCTTC
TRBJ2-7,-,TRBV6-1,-,CASSELGSLTYEQYF,TGTGCCAGCAGTGAATTGGGCAGTCTTACCTACGAGCAGTACTTC
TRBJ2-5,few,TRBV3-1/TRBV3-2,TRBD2,CASSQESGGVQTQYF,TGTGCCAGCAGCCAAGAGAGCGGGGGGGTTCAGACCCAGTACTTC
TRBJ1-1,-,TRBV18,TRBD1,CASSPNRGDTEAFF,TGTGCCAGCTCACCAAACAGGGGGGACACTGAAGCTTTCTTT
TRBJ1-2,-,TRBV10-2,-,CASSESRRGGYTF,TGCGCCAGCAGTGAGTCTCGAAGGGGGGGCTACACCTTC
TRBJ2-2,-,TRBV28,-,CASSRDTGELFF,TGTGCCAGCAGTCGAGACACCGGGGAGCTGTTTTTT
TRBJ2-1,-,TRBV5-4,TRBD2,CASSPGGSLLAGAFAEQFF,TGTGCCAGCAGTCCCGGGGGAAGTCTTCTAGCGGGGGCCTTCGCCGAGCAGTTCTTC
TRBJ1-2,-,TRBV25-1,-,CASSAPGLSNYGYTF,TGTGCCAGCAGTGCCCCGGGACTCTCTAACTATGGCTACACCTTC
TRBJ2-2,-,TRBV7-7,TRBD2,CASRRTSDTGELFF,TGTGCCAGCCGCCGGACTAGCGACACCGGGGAGCTGTTTTTT
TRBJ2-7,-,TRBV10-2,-,CASRTGLTYEQYF,TGCGCCAGCAGGACTGGACTGACCTACGAGCAGTACTTC
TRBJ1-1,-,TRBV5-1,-,CASSFTGYTEAFF,TGCGCCAGCAGCTTCACGGGGTACACTGAAGCTTTCTTT
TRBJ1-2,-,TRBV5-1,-,CASSSGINYGYTF,TGCGCCAGCAGCTCGGGGATCAACTATGGCTACACCTTC
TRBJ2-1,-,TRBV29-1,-,CSALDNYNEQFF,TGCAGCGCCCTGGACAATTACAATGAGCAGTTCTTC
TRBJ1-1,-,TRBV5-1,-,CASSPPGVNTEAFF,TGCGCCAGCAGCCCCCCGGGGGTGAACACTGAAGCTTTCTTT
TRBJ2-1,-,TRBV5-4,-,CASSRILSSYNEQFF,TGTGCCAGCAGCCGCATACTAAGCTCCTACAATGAGCAGTTCTTC
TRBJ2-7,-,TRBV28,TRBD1,CATTGDWVGEQYF,TGTGCCACCACAGGGGATTGGGTTGGCGAGCAGTACTTC
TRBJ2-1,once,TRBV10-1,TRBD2,CASSPGLGRETSYNEQFF,TGCGCCAGCAGCCCCGGACTAGGACGGGAGACCTCCTACAATGAGCAGTTCTTC
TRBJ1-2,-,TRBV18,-,CASSPRQRVSYGYTF,TGTGCCAGCTCACCCCGCCAGAGGGTTTCCTATGGCTACACCTTC
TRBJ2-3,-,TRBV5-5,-,CASSLVADTQYF,TGTGCCAGCAGCTTGGTCGCAGATACGCAGTATTTT
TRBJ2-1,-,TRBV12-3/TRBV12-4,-,CASSPLSGNEQFF,TGTGCCAGCAGTCCTCTTAGCGGTAATGAGCAGTTCTTC
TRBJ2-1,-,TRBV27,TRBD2,CASSPGLAGEQFF,TGTGCCAGCAGTCCCGGACTAGCGGGAGAGCAGTTCTTC
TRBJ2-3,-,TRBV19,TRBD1,CASSEKPGGFGDTQYF,TGTGCCAGTAGTGAAAAGCCAGGGGGATTTGGAGATACGCAGTATTTT
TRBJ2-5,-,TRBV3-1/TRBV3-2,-,CASSQDRTPGVIQYF,TGTGCCAGCAGCCAAGATAGAACCCCAGGGGTAATACAGTACTTC